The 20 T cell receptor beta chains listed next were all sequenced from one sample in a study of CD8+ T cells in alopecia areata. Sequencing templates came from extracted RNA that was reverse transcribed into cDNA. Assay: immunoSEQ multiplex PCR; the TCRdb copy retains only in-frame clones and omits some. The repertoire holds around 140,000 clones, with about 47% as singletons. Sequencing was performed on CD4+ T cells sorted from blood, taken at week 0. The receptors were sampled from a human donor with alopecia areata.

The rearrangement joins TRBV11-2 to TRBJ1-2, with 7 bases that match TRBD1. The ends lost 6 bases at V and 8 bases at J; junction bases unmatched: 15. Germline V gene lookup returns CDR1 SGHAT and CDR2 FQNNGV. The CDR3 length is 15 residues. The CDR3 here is CASSLGKDRQEGYTF. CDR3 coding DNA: TGTGCCAGCAGTTTGGGCAAGGACAGGCAGGAAGGCTACACCTTC.

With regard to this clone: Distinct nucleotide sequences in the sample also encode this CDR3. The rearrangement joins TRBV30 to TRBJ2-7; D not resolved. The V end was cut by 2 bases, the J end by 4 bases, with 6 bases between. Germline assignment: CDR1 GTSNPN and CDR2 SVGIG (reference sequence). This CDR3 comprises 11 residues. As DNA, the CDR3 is TGTGCCTGGAGTTCTAGGTACGAGCAGTACTTC. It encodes CAWSSRYEQYF.

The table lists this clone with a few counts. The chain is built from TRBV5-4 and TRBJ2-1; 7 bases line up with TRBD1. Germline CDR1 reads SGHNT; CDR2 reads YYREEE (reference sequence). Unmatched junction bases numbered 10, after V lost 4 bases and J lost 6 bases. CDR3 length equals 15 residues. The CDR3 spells CASSDRGRLGNEQFF. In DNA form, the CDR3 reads TGTGCCAGCAGCGATAGGGGGCGATTGGGCAATGAGCAGTTCTTC.

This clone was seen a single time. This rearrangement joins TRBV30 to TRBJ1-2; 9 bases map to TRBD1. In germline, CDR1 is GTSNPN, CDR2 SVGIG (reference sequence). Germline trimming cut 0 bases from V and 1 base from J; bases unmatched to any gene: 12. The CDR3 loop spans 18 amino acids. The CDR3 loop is CAWSVRLTGGGNNYGYTF. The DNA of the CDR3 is TGTGCCTGGAGTGTACGACTGACAGGGGGAGGTAATAACTATGGCTACACCTTC.

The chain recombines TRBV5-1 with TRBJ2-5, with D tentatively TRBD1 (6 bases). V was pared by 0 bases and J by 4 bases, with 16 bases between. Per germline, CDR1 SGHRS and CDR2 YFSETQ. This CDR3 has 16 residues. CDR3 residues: CASSLDRPRGGETQYF. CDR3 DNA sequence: TGCGCCAGCAGCTTGGACCGGCCCCGAGGGGGAGAGACCCAGTACTTC.

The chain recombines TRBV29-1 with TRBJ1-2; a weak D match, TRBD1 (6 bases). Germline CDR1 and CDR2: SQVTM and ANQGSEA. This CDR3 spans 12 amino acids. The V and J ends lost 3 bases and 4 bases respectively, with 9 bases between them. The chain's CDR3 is CSVDTGSYGYTF. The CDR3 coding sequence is TGCAGCGTTGATACAGGGTCCTATGGCTACACCTTC.

CDR3 in DNA: TGTGCCAGCAGCTTAGCTGCGGGGAACATTCAGTACTTC. Translated, it gives CASSLAAGNIQYF. The rearrangement uses TRBV7-2 and TRBJ2-4; a weak D match, TRBD2 (6 bases). This CDR3 spans 13 amino acids. From germline, CDR1 is SGHTA and CDR2 FQGNSA. Trimming shortened V by 0 bases and J by 7 bases, and 7 bases separated the two germline ends.

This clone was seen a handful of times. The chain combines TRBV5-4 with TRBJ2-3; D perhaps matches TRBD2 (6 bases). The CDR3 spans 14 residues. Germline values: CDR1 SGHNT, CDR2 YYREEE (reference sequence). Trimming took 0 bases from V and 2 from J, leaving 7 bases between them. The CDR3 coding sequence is TGTGCCAGCAGCTTGGCGGGAGACACAGATACGCAGTATTTT. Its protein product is CASSLAGDTDTQYF.

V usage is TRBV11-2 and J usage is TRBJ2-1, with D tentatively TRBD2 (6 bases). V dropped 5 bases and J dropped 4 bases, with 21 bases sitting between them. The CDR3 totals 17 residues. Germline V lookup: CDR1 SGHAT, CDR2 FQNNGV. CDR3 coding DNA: TGTGCCAGCAGCCTCGTTCCTCCGGGACTTAATTACAATGAGCAGTTCTTC. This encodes CASSLVPPGLNYNEQFF.

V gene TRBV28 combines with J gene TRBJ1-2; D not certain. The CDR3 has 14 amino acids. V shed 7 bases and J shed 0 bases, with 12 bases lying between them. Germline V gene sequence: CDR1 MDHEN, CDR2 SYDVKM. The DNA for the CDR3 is TGTGCCAGCATTCCCGGGCCCCCTAACTATGGCTACACCTTC. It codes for CASIPGPPNYGYTF.

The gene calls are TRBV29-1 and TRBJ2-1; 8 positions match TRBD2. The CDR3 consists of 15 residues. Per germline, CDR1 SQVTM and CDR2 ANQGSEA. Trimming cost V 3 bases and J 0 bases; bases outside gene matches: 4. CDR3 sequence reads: CSVDKSGSSYNEQFF. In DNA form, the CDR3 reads TGCAGCGTTGATAAAAGCGGGAGCTCCTACAATGAGCAGTTCTTC.

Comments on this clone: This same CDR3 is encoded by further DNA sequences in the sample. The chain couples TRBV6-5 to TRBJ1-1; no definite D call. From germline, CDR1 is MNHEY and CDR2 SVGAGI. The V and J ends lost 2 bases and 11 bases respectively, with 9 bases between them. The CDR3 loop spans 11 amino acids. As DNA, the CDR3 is TGTGCCAGCAGTTACGGGGTGAGTGCTTTCTTT. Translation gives CASSYGVSAFF.

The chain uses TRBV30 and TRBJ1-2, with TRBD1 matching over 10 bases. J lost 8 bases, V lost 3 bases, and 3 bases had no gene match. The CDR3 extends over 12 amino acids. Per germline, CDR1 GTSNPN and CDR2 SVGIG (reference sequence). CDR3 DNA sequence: TGTGCCTGGAGGACAGGGGGCTTCGGCTACACCTTC. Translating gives CAWRTGGFGYTF. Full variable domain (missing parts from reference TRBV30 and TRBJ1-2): SQTIHQWPATLVQPVGSPLSLECTVEGTSNPNLYWYRQAAGRGLQLLFYSVGIGQISSEVPQNLSASRPQDRQFILSSKKLLLSDSGFYLCAWRTGGFGYTFGSGTRLTVV.

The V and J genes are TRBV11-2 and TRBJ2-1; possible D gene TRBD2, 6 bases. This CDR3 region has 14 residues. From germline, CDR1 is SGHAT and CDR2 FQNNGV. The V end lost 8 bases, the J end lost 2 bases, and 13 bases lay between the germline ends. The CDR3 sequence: CASGLEGTYNEQFF. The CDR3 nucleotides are TGTGCCAGCGGGTTGGAGGGAACCTACAATGAGCAGTTCTTC.

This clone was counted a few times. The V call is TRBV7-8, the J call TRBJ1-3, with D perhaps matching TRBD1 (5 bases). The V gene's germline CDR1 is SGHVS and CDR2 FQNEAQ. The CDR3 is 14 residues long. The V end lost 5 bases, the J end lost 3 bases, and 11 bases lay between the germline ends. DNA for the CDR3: TGTGCCAGCAGCCGCGGGGGGGTTGGAAACACCATATATTTT. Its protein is CASSRGGVGNTIYF.

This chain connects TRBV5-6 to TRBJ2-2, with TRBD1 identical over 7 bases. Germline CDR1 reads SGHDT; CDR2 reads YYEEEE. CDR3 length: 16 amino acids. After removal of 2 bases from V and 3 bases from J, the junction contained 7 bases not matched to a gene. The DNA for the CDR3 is TGTGCCAGCAGCTTACTCGACAGGGTTGACACCGGGGAGCTGTTTTTT. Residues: CASSLLDRVDTGELFF.

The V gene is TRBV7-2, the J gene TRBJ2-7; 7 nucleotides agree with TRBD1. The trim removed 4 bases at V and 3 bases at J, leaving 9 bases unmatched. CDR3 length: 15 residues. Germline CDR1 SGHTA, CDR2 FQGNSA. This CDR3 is CASSSNRGLNYEQYF. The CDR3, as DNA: TGTGCCAGCAGCTCTAACAGGGGTTTGAACTACGAGCAGTACTTC.

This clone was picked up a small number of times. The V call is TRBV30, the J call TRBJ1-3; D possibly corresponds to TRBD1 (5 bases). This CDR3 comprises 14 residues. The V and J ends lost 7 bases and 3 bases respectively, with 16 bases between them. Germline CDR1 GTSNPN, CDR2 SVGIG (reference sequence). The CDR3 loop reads CASWLGEDGNTIYF. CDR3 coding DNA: TGTGCCTCCTGGTTGGGGGAGGATGGAAACACCATATATTTT.

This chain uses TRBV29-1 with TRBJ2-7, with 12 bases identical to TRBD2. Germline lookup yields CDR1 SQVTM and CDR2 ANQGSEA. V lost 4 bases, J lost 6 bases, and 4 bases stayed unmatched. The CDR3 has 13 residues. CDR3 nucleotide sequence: TGCAGCGTTGCCCTAGCGGGAGGGCTCGAGCAGTACTTC. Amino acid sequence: CSVALAGGLEQYF.

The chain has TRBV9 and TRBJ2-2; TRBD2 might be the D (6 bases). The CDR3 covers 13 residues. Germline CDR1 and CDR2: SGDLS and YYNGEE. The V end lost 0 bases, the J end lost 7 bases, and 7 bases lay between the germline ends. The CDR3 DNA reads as TGTGCCAGCAGCGTAGTGGAGGGCGGGGAGCTGTTTTTT. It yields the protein CASSVVEGGELFF. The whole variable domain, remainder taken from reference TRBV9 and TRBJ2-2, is DSGVTQTPKHLITATGQRVTLRCSPRSGDLSVYWYQQSLDQGLQFLIQYYNGEERAKGNILERFSAQQFPDLHSELNLSSLELGDSALYFCASSVVEGGELFFGEGSRLTVL.